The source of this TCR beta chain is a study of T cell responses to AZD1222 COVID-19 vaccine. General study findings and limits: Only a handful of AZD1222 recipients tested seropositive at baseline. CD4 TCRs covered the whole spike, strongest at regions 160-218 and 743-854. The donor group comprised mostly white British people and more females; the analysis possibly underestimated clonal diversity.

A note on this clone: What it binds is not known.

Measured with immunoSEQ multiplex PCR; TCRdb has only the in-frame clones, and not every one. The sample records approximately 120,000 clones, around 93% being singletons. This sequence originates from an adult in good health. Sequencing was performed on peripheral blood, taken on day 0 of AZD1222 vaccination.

Here the CDR3 reads CASSYYGVREKLFF. DNA for the CDR3: TGTGCCAGCAGTTACTATGGGGTACGAGAAAAACTGTTTTTT. V usage is TRBV6-5 and J usage is TRBJ1-4, with D uncertain. V was trimmed by 1 base and J by 8 bases, leaving 11 bases between them. Germline V lookup: CDR1 MNHEY, CDR2 SVGAGI. The CDR3 contains 14 residues.